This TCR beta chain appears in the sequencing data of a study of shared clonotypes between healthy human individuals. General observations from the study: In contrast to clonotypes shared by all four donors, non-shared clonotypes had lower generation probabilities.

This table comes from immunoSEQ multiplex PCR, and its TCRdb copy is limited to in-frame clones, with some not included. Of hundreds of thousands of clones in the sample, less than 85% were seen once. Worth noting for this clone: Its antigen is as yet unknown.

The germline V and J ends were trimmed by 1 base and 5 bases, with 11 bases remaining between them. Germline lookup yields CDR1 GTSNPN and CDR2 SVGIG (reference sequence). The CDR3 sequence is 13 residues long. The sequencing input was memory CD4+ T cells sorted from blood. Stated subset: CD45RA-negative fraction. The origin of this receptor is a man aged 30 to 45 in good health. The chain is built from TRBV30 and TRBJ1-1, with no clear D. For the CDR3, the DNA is TGTGCCTGGAGTGCGCCGGGAGGGACTGAAGCTTTCTTT. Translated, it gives CAWSAPGGTEAFF.